Each of the 10 T cell receptor beta chains below was sequenced from the same sample in a study of blood T cell repertoires in COVID-19. Method: immunoSEQ multiplex PCR; TCRdb's copy keeps in-frame clones and lacks some. The repertoire has approximately 260,000 clones, 75% to 90% of them found once; the top ten carry roughly 10%. Sequencing input: peripheral blood. These TCRs come from a woman in her seventies with COVID-19, enrolled during active disease.

Comments on this clone: At one end, the junction sequence differs from germline, possibly due to a read error. V gene TRBV19 combines with J gene TRBJ2-7; tentative D call: TRBD2 (6 bases). This CDR3 spans 12 amino acids. Germline values: CDR1 LNHDA, CDR2 SQIVND (reference sequence). The CDR3 bases are TGTGCCAGTAGTATCCGGAGGGACCTCATGTTTTTC. Encoded protein: CASSIRRDLMFF.

The rearrangement joins TRBV19 to TRBJ1-2, with D unclear. Per germline, CDR1 LNHDA and CDR2 SQIVND (reference sequence). V gave up 0 bases and J gave up 8 bases, with 7 bases separating them. This CDR3 comprises 12 residues. CDR3 in DNA: TGTGCCAGTAGTATAGACCAGGCGGGCTACACCTTC. Protein sequence: CASSIDQAGYTF.

The chain links TRBV19 to TRBJ2-2, with a weak D call TRBD1 (6 bases). Trimming took 2 bases from V and 5 from J, leaving 18 bases between them. Germline V CDR1 and CDR2: LNHDA, SQIVND (reference sequence). The CDR3 is 17 amino acids. CDR3 amino acids: CASSIRRQVLITGELFF. The DNA of the CDR3 is TGTGCCAGTAGTATACGACGACAGGTCTTGATTACCGGGGAGCTGTTTTTT.

The rearrangement joins TRBV5-1 to TRBJ1-1; 7 nucleotides align to TRBD1. CDR1 and CDR2 (germline): SGHRS, YFSETQ. The CDR3 has 14 amino acids. Trimming removed 4 bases from V and 1 base from J; junction bases left unmatched: 4. CDR3 sequence (DNA): TGCGCCAGCAGCACCCAGGGGGAGAACACTGAAGCTTTCTTT. Protein product: CASSTQGENTEAFF.

The chain's CDR3 is CASSQGTNNQPQHF. The CDR3 DNA reads TGTGCCAGCAGCCAAGGGACAAACAATCAGCCCCAGCATTTT. The rearrangement links TRBV3-1 (or the pseudogene TRBV3-2) to TRBJ1-5, with D possibly matching TRBD1 (5 bases). This CDR3 spans 14 amino acids. Germline lookup yields CDR1 LGHDT and CDR2 YNNKEL (reference sequence). Trimming left V 1 base short and J 3 bases short, with 7 bases between.

The rearrangement links TRBV5-1 to TRBJ1-5; 8 positions match TRBD1. CDR1 is SGHRS and CDR2 is YFSETQ in the germline V gene. This CDR3 is built from 15 residues. V dropped 2 bases and J dropped 6; count of bases not matched to a gene: 7. The CDR3 DNA is TGCGCCAGCAGCTTATCAGGGGGCTTGGGTCAGCCCCAGCATTTT. Translation gives CASSLSGGLGQPQHF.

The V gene is TRBV12-5, the J gene TRBJ2-3; TRBD1 matches 7 bases. The CDR3 is 17 residues long. Germline V gene sequence: CDR1 LGHNT, CDR2 FRNRAP. Trimming cost V 6 bases and J 0 bases; bases outside gene matches: 12. CDR3 nucleotide sequence: TGTGCTAGTGGCCCGGGACAGCGAAGCCTTAGCACAGATACGCAGTATTTT. Translated, it gives CASGPGQRSLSTDTQYF.

The J gene is TRBJ2-7, the V gene TRBV11-3; 9 nucleotides line up with TRBD1. This CDR3 is 15 amino acids long. Germline V lookup: CDR1 SGHNT, CDR2 YENEEA. Trimming at V came to 8 bases and at J to 7 bases, leaving 15 bases not matched to a gene. CDR3 amino acids: CASVHFPGQGEEQYF. DNA for the CDR3: TGTGCCAGCGTCCATTTCCCGGGACAGGGAGAAGAGCAGTACTTC. The full variable domain, its missing parts supplied by reference TRBV11-3 and TRBJ2-7, is EAGVVQSPRYKIIEKKQPVAFWCNPISGHNTLYWYLQNLGQGPELLIRYENEEAVDDSQLPKDRFSAERLKGVDSTLKIQPAELGDSAVYLCASVHFPGQGEEQYFGPGTRLTVT.

The rearrangement links TRBV27 to TRBJ1-6; 7 bases match TRBD1. J lost 4 bases, V lost 4 bases, and 13 bases had no gene match. Germline CDR1 MNHEY, CDR2 SMNVEV (reference sequence). CDR3 length equals 18 residues. The CDR3 DNA sequence: TGTGCCAGCAGTTCAGACCGATTATCCAGGGGGTATAATTCACCCCTCCACTTT. Translated, it gives CASSSDRLSRGYNSPLHF.

This clone appeared a few times. The chain carries TRBV27 and TRBJ2-7, with D possibly matching TRBD1 (6 bases). V lost 0 bases and J lost 4, with 10 bases in between. The CDR3 has 14 residues. Germline loops: CDR1 MNHEY, CDR2 SMNVEV (reference sequence). Written as DNA, the CDR3 is TGTGCCAGCAGTTTATCAAGGGGGATGTACGAGCAGTACTTC. Translation: CASSLSRGMYEQYF.